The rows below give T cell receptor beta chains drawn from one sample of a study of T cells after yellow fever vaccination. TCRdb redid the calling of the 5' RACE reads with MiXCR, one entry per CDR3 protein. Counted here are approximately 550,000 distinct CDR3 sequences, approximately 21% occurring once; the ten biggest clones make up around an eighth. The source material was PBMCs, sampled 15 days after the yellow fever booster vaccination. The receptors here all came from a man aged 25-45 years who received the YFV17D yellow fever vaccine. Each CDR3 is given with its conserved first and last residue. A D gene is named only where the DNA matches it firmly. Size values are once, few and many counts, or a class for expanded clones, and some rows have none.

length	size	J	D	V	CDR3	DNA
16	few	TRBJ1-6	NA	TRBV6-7	CASSYSPGRSNSPLHF	TGTGCCAGCAGTTACAGTCCCGGACGGAGTAATTCACCCCTCCACTTT
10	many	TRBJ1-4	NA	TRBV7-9	CASSGEKLFF	TGTGCCAGCAGTGGTGAAAAACTGTTTTTT
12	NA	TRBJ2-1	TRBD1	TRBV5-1	CASSWGGQGLFF	TGCGCCAGCAGCTGGGGGGGACAGGGCCTCTTCTTC
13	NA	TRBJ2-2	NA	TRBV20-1	CSATLVNTGELFF	TGCAGTGCCACACTAGTGAACACCGGGGAGCTGTTTTTT
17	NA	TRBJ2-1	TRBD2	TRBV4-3	CASSQELCGRGHCEQFF	TGCGCCAGCAGCCAAGAACTCTGCGGGAGAGGGCATTGTGAGCAGTTCTTC
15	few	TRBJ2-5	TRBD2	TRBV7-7	CASSDTLAGQETQYF	TGTGCTAGCAGCGATACACTAGCGGGACAAGAGACCCAGTACTTC
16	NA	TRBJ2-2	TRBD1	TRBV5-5	CASSATGAAAFGELFF	TGTGCCAGCAGCGCTACAGGGGCTGCGGCATTCGGGGAGCTGTTTTTT
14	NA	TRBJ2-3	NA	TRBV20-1	CSAPLAGVEDTQYF	TGCAGTGCTCCCTTAGCAGGAGTGGAAGATACGCAGTATTTT
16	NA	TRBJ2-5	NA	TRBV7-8	CASSFAPTAGQETQYF	TGTGCCAGCAGCTTCGCCCCCACAGCGGGTCAAGAGACCCAGTACTTC
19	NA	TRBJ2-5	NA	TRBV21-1	CASSKYPSGGRNLKETQYF	TGTGCCAGCAGCAAATACCCTAGTGGCGGGAGGAACCTCAAAGAGACCCAGTACTTC
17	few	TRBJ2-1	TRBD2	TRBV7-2	CASRLLAGGPYTDEQFF	TGTGCCAGCAGACTTTTAGCGGGAGGGCCATATACGGATGAGCAGTTCTTC